The rows below give T cell receptor beta chains drawn from one sample of a study of post-analysis software for immune sequencing data. TCRdb re-called the PCR reads through MiXCR, storing one row per CDR3 protein. The sample yields roughly 410,000 distinct CDR3 sequences, roughly 38% seen once. Sequenced material: blood. All receptors come from a girl aged 5-17 years with multiple sclerosis. Each CDR3 is given with its conserved first and last residue. The D gene is left open where the match is weak. Clone size is stated in some rows and not others, as once, few, many or a class when expanded.

TGTGCCAGCAAGCAGTGGGGGAACACTGAAGCTTTCTTT,CASKQWGNTEAFF,.,.,TRBV6-1,TRBJ1-1
TGCAGTGCCCCGAGCGGGGGGGGGACAGATACGCAGTATTTT,CSAPSGGGTDTQYF,TRBD2,few,TRBV20-1,TRBJ2-3
TGTGCCAGCAGTCCAACCACAGGGTCTTCACCCCTCCACTTT,CASSPTTGSSPLHF,.,few,TRBV7-9,TRBJ1-6
TGCAGTGCTTCAAAACAGGGCCTGAGTACTGAAGCTTTCTTT,CSASKQGLSTEAFF,.,.,TRBV20-1,TRBJ1-1
TGTGCCAGCAGCTTAGTAACAGGGAAGGGGGATACGCAGTATTTT,CASSLVTGKGDTQYF,.,few,TRBV7-9,TRBJ2-3
TGCAGCGTTGTGGGGGCGGGGGATGAGCAGTTCTTC,CSVVGAGDEQFF,.,many,TRBV29-1,TRBJ2-1
TGTGCCACCAGCAGAGATCGGCTCGAGAAGACCCAGTACTTC,CATSRDRLEKTQYF,.,few,TRBV15,TRBJ2-5
TGTGCCAGCACTTTTGCGGGGGCTTCCTATAATTCACCCCTCCACTTT,CASTFAGASYNSPLHF,.,.,TRBV2,TRBJ1-6
TGTGCCAGCAGCGACCAGGGGGGAGGAAAGACCCAGTACTTC,CASSDQGGGKTQYF,.,few,TRBV2,TRBJ2-5
TGTGCCAGCAGTTCCCCTGACAGCACAGATACGCAGTATTTT,CASSSPDSTDTQYF,.,many,TRBV6-5,TRBJ2-3
TGCAGTGCTTGTTTCCCCCTTACAGGCAACCCCTATGGCTACACCTTC,CSACFPLTGNPYGYTF,.,.,TRBV20-1,TRBJ1-2
TGTGCCAGCAGTCGGCGAGAGGGTAGGACTGAAGCTTTCTTT,CASSRREGRTEAFF,.,.,TRBV6-5,TRBJ1-1
TGTGCCAGCAGTGTTGGGGATGGTAGCAATCAGCCCCAGCATTTT,CASSVGDGSNQPQHF,.,.,TRBV2,TRBJ1-5
TGTGCCAGCACAGGACAGTTCTACGAGCAGTACTTC,CASTGQFYEQYF,.,few,TRBV6-2/TRBV6-3,TRBJ2-7
TGCAGTGCTAGACTGCCGGATGTCGAGTACTTC,CSARLPDVEYF,.,few,TRBV20-1,TRBJ2-7
TGCGCCAGCAGCCAAGAAACATTAGCGACCGGGGAGCTGTTTTTT,CASSQETLATGELFF,.,.,TRBV4-1,TRBJ2-2
TGCGCCAGCAGACAAAGCACCGGGACAGAGAACACCGGGGAGCTGTTTTTT,CASRQSTGTENTGELFF,TRBD1,.,TRBV5-1,TRBJ2-2
TGCAGTGCAGCGCGGACTAGCGGGGGGACAAACAATGAGCAGTTCTTC,CSAARTSGGTNNEQFF,TRBD2,.,TRBV20-1,TRBJ2-1
TGCAGTGCTAGAGATGCAGGCCCAGCAACTAATGAAAAACTGTTTTTT,CSARDAGPATNEKLFF,.,.,TRBV20-1,TRBJ1-4
TGTGCCATCAGTGAGTTTGAGACTAGCGGACGCACAGATACGCAGTATTTT,CAISEFETSGRTDTQYF,TRBD2,.,TRBV10-3,TRBJ2-3
TGTGCCAGCAGGGGTTCCTATAATTCACCCCTCCACTTT,CASRGSYNSPLHF,.,.,TRBV27,TRBJ1-6
TGCAGTGCCCCCTCTAAGCGGGGGGCCCGGGAGACCCAGTACTTC,CSAPSKRGARETQYF,TRBD2,.,TRBV20-1,TRBJ2-5
TGTGCCAGCAGCGTCCAGGGGATCTATAATTCACCCCTCCACTTT,CASSVQGIYNSPLHF,.,.,TRBV7-2,TRBJ1-6
TGTGCCACCAGCAGAGAGGTCAGGGCCCCGTCCGAGCAGTACTTC,CATSREVRAPSEQYF,.,.,TRBV15,TRBJ2-7
TGTGCCAGCAGTTACGGGGACGGCAATCAGCCCCAGCATTTT,CASSYGDGNQPQHF,.,.,TRBV6-2/TRBV6-3,TRBJ1-5
TGCGCCAGCAGCCAGACAGGGACACAAGAGATCCAGTACTTC,CASSQTGTQEIQYF,TRBD1,.,TRBV4-1,TRBJ2-4
TGCAGCGTTGAAAAGGAAGGAGAAGGGAGCTACGAGCAGTACTTC,CSVEKEGEGSYEQYF,.,few,TRBV29-1,TRBJ2-7
TGCGCCAGCAGGTCTGGGCCTGAAGCTTTCTTT,CASRSGPEAFF,.,.,TRBV5-1,TRBJ1-1
TGCGCCAGCAGCACCCGGGACGGGGATCAGCCCCAGCATTTT,CASSTRDGDQPQHF,.,few,TRBV4-3,TRBJ1-5
TGTGCCAACAGTTACTCGATGGACAATGAGCAGTTCTTC,CANSYSMDNEQFF,.,few,TRBV6-6,TRBJ2-1
TGTGCCATCAGTGAGAACCGGCAGACCCTCCACTTT,CAISENRQTLHF,.,.,TRBV10-3,TRBJ1-6
TGTGCCACGGGGTCAAACTCCAATCAGCCCCAGCATTTT,CATGSNSNQPQHF,.,.,TRBV6-6,TRBJ1-5
TGTGCCAGCAGCTTACACTCGGGGGGGCGGAATGAGCAGTTCTTC,CASSLHSGGRNEQFF,TRBD2,few,TRBV7-2,TRBJ2-1
TGTGCCAGCAGCCCTATGACTAGCGGGGGCACAGATACGCAGTATTTT,CASSPMTSGGTDTQYF,TRBD2,.,TRBV7-2,TRBJ2-3
TGTGCCAGCAGCCAGGGGCACATTCAGTACTTC,CASSQGHIQYF,.,few,TRBV12-3/TRBV12-4,TRBJ2-4
TGCAGCGTCCTCGAGGTTCTAAATGAAAAACTGTTTTTT,CSVLEVLNEKLFF,.,few,TRBV29-1,TRBJ1-4
TGTGCCAGCAGCCCGATAGCGGGGGGGACCTACGAGCAGTACTTC,CASSPIAGGTYEQYF,TRBD2,.,TRBV7-2,TRBJ2-7
TGTGCCAGCAGCCCTGTCGGGACAGGGGCCTCCTACGAGCAGTACTTC,CASSPVGTGASYEQYF,TRBD1,.,TRBV3-1,TRBJ2-7
TGCAGTGCTAGCACGGGTGTGAGGAATCAGCCCCAGCATTTT,CSASTGVRNQPQHF,.,few,TRBV20-1,TRBJ1-5
TGCAGTGCTAGGCCCCCGGGGGGACAGGGCGGATACGAGCAGTACTTC,CSARPPGGQGGYEQYF,TRBD1,.,TRBV20-1,TRBJ2-7
TGCAGCATCCGAACGGGGGCCTACGAGCAGTACTTC,CSIRTGAYEQYF,.,.,TRBV29-1,TRBJ2-7
TGTGCCATCAGTGAGGGGACAGGCTCGTATGGCTACACCTTC,CAISEGTGSYGYTF,TRBD1,many,TRBV10-3,TRBJ1-2
TGTGCCAGCAGCTTAAAAGGGGTGGCCAATGAGCAGTTCTTC,CASSLKGVANEQFF,.,.,TRBV13,TRBJ2-1
TGTGCCAGCAGTTACTCCTTCGGCAGCGGCTATGGCTACACCTTC,CASSYSFGSGYGYTF,.,few,TRBV6-5,TRBJ1-2
TGCGCCAGCAGTGAGATTGGAAGCTACGAGCAGTACTTC,CASSEIGSYEQYF,.,few,TRBV10-2,TRBJ2-7
TGTGCCAGCAGCTTAGTCGGGGGGCTCTATGGCTACACCTTC,CASSLVGGLYGYTF,.,.,TRBV7-9,TRBJ1-2
TGTGCCAGCAGTTTTCAGGGACAGGGTTGGGATACGCAGTATTTT,CASSFQGQGWDTQYF,TRBD1,.,TRBV12-3/TRBV12-4,TRBJ2-3
TGTGCCAGCAGTTTAGGACAACCACTGGGCAATCAGCCCCAGCATTTT,CASSLGQPLGNQPQHF,.,.,TRBV12-3/TRBV12-4,TRBJ1-5
TGCAGTGCTAGAGACGGCAGGGCAGGACTAAATCAGCCCCAGCATTTT,CSARDGRAGLNQPQHF,.,.,TRBV20-1,TRBJ1-5